This TCR beta chain was recorded in a study of shared clonotypes between healthy human individuals. The assay was run at deep level. Sequenced by immunoSEQ multiplex PCR; TCRdb stores in-frame clones only, minus some. The sample has roughly 2.4 million clones, approximately 96% seen once. Trimming removed 4 bases at V and 2 bases at J, with 9 bases between. Germline-derived CDR1 and CDR2 are MGHRA and YSYEKL. The CDR3 sequence is 14 residues long. The clonotype originates from a man aged 18 to 30 in good health. The sample comprised naive CD4+ T cells sorted from blood. Subset defined: CD45RA+ positively selected. The chain joins TRBV4-1 to TRBJ1-5; D uncertain. For the CDR3, the DNA is TGCGCCAGCAGCCCGCTAAGTGGCAATCAGCCCCAGCATTTT. Translation: CASSPLSGNQPQHF.